This entry describes one T cell receptor beta chain. These data are taken from a study of sequential checkpoint blockade in melanoma. Treatment given: randomized to nivolumab then ipilimumab (arm A) or the reverse (arm B). The CDR3 loop spans 14 amino acids. V was shortened by 3 bases and J by 9 bases, with 15 bases between the two germline ends. Germline-derived CDR1 and CDR2 are LGHNA and YSLEER. Method: immunoSEQ multiplex PCR; TCRdb's copy keeps in-frame clones and lacks some. The table has approximately 7,500 clones, 58% seen once. The chain joins TRBV4-3 to TRBJ1-5, with D maybe TRBD1 (5 bases). Sample: CD8+ T cells sorted from blood (inferred from file names), taken from a patient given nivolumab and ipilimumab in sequence. This clonotype was obtained from a human donor with melanoma. Here the CDR3 reads CASSQGGGGSPQHF. In DNA, the CDR3 is TGCGCCAGCAGCCAGGGGGGAGGAGGGTCGCCCCAGCATTTT.